Listed here is a single T cell receptor (beta chain). There are a few counts of this clone. No cognate antigen has been identified for it. There are no base qualities to consult, and no much larger clone falls within one base. The CDR3 contains 11 residues, cysteine and phenylalanine counted. CDR3 DNA only is kept here, 33 bases in frame from base 1. For CDR1 and CDR2, the germline V gene lists SNHLY and FYNNEI. V is trimmed back by 6 bases and J by 6 bases, and the junction contains 0 bases that no gene match accounts for. This entry belongs to a study of OX40 agonist ivuxolimab in advanced cancers. Describing the broader study: Ivuxolimab, which targeted the costimulatory receptor OX40 (CD134), was an agonistic, fully human IgG2 monoclonal antibody. Intravenous ivuxolimab was administered to patients every 2 weeks at six dose levels: 0.01, 0.1, 0.3, 1.5, 3 and 10 mg/kg. Among the roughly 50 dose-escalation patients, 19 had hepatocellular carcinoma, roughly 15 melanoma, 9 renal cell carcinoma and 9 head and neck cancer. The dose-escalation cohort was over 70% male with a mean age of about 54 years, ranging from about 23 to 85. Prior anti-PD-1, anti-PD-L1 or anti-CTLA-4 therapy was permitted, and about 40% of dose-escalation patients had received checkpoint inhibitors. Partial responses occurred in three dose-escalation patients, of whom one had hepatocellular carcinoma and two had cutaneous melanoma. The point of sequencing TCRbeta in the periphery was to test whether ivuxolimab changed TCR sequence diversity and drove clonal T-cell expansion. The paper describes the monotherapy dose-escalation part (N of about 54 patients) of the phase I trial of ivuxolimab. Study-level results and caveats: At doses of 0.1 to 3.0 mg/kg, clonal expansion of both CD4+ and CD8+ blood T cells was observed from baseline to week 6. Low levels of normalized T-cell clonal expansion were also shown by some nonresponding patients. The antigen specificity of the clonally expanded peripheral T cells was not determined. In the 0.1-3.0 mg/kg groups, partial responders were among the patients with the lowest normalized peripheral clonal expansion, particularly in CD8+ T cells. On average, CD8+ T cells showed more expanded clones than CD4+ T cells after ivuxolimab.

Genomic DNA was extracted from sorted cells for sequencing of the TCRbeta CDR3 region. TCRbeta CDR3 regions were sequenced using the immunoSEQ Assay. TCRdb took this table from immuneACCESS and kept in-frame rearrangements with V and J called. Such tables lack part of the clones; where checked against another copy, unresolved V genes explain under half of the gap, and the rest is unexplained. This sample lists roughly 100,000 clones; about nine tenths were detected once. The ten largest clones add up to 0.45% to 0.5% of the sample. Patients with a history of autoimmune disease or receiving systemic immunosuppression were excluded from the trial. Peripheral blood for TCR sequencing was collected from all dose cohorts at baseline, on cycle 4 day 1, and on cycle 7 day 1. Samples were obtained from an open-label, multicenter, first-in-human phase I dose-escalation trial of ivuxolimab. The trial enrolled adults with locally advanced or metastatic head and neck squamous cell, hepatocellular, melanoma or renal cell carcinoma. Before TCR sequencing, CD4+ T cells and CD8+ T cells were sorted from peripheral blood as separate populations.

Sample: CD4+ or CD8+ T cells sorted from blood, taken in a trial of the OX40 agonist ivuxolimab. The receptor was isolated from an adult with an advanced solid tumor such as melanoma, head and neck, liver or kidney cancer. Here the chain combines TRBV2 and TRBJ1-2, and TRBD1 aligns with 8 junction nucleotides. For the CDR3, the sequence is CASRTGDGYTF. At the DNA level, the sequence is TGTGCCAGCAGGACAGGGGATGGCTACACCTTC.